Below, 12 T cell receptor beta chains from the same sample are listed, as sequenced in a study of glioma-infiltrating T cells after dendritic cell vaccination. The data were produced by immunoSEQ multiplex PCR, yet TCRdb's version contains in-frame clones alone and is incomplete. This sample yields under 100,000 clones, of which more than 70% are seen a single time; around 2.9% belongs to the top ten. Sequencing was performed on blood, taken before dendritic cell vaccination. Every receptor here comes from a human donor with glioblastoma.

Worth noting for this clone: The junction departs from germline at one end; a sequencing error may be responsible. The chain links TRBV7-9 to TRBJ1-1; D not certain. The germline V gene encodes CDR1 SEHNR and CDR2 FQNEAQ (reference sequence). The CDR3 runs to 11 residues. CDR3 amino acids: CASSPGDLSQF. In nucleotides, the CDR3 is TGTGCCAGCAGCCCAGGTGACCTAAGTCAATTT. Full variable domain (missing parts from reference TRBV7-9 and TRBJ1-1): DTGVSQNPRHKITKRGQNVTFRCDPISEHNRLYWYRQTLGQGPEFLTYFQNEAQLEKSRLLSDRFSAERPKGSFSTLEIQRTEQGDSAMYLCASSPGDLSQFGQGTRLTVV.

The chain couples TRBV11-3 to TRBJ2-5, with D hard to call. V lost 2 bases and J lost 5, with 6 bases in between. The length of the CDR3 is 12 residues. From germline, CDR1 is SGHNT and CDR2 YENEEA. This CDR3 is CASSLSGETQYF. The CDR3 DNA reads TGTGCCAGCAGCTTATCCGGTGAGACCCAGTACTTC.

The CDR3 nucleotides read TGTGCCAGCTCATCCTACAGGGGGCTGGACTATGGCTACACCTTC. Protein product: CASSSYRGLDYGYTF. V gene TRBV18 combines with J gene TRBJ1-2; 9 bases align to TRBD1. J lost 3 bases, V lost 5 bases, and 7 bases had no gene match. From germline, CDR1 is KGHSH and CDR2 LQKENI. The CDR3 runs 15 residues.

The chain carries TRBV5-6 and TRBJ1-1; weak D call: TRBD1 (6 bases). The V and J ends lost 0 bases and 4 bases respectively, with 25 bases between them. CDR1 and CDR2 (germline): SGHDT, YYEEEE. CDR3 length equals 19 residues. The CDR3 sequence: CASSLASAGAYYLGTEAFF. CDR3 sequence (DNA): TGTGCCAGCAGCTTGGCCAGTGCAGGGGCCTACTATTTGGGCACTGAAGCTTTCTTT.

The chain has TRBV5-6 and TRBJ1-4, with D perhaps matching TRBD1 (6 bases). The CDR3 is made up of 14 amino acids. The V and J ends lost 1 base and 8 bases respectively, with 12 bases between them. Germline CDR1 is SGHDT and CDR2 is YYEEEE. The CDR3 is CASSLTGMFEKLFF. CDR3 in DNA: TGTGCCAGCAGCTTGACAGGGATGTTCGAAAAACTGTTTTTT.

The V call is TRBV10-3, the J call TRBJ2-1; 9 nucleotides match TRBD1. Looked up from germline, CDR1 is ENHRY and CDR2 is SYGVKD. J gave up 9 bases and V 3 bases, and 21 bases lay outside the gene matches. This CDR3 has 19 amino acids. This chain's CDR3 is CAISEGTGPLGLVQVEQFF. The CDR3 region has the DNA TGTGCCATCAGTGAAGGGACAGGGCCCCTTGGTTTGGTGCAGGTTGAGCAGTTCTTC.

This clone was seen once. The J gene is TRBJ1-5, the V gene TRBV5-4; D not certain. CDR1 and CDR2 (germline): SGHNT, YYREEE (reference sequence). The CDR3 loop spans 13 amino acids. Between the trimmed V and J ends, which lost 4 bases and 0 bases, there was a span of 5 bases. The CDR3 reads CASSINSNQPQHF. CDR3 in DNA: TGTGCCAGCAGCATAAATAGCAATCAGCCCCAGCATTTT. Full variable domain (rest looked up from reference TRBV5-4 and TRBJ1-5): ETGVTQSPTHLIKTRGQQVTLRCSSQSGHNTVSWYQQALGQGPQFIFQYYREEENGRGNFPPRFSGLQFPNYSSELNVNALELDDSALYLCASSINSNQPQHFGDGTRLSIL.

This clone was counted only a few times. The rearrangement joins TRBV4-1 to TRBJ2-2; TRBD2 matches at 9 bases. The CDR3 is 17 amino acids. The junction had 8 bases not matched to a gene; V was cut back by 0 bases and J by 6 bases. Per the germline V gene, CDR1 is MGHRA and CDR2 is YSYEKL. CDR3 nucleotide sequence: TGCGCCAGCAGCCAAGAGGGCACTAGCGGGTGGCCCGGGGAGCTGTTTTTT. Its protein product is CASSQEGTSGWPGELFF.

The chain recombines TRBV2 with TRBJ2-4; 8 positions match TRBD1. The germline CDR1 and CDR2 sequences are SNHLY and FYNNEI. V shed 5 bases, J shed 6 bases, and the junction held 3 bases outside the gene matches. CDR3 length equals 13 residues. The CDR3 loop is CASSRGTGNIQYF. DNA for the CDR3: TGTGCCAGCAGTCGCGGGACAGGAAACATTCAGTACTTC.

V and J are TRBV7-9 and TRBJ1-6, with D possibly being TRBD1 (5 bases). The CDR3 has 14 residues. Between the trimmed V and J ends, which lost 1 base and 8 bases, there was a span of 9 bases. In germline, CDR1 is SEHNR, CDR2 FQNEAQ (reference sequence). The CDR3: CASSLDRPDSPLHF. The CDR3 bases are TGTGCCAGCAGCTTAGACAGGCCAGATTCACCCCTCCACTTT.

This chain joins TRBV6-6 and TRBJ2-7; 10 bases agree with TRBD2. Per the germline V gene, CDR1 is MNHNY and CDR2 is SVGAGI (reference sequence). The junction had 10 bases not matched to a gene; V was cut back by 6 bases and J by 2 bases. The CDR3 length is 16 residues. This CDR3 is CASRGPGLAGAYEQYF. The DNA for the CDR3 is TGTGCCAGCAGAGGCCCTGGGCTAGCGGGGGCCTACGAGCAGTACTTC.

CDR3 in amino acids: CASSRTGNDWEAFF. CDR3 DNA sequence: TGCGCCAGCAGCCGAACGGGAAACGATTGGGAAGCTTTCTTT. The V gene is TRBV5-1, the J gene TRBJ1-1; no reliable D call. The germline V gene encodes CDR1 SGHRS and CDR2 YFSETQ. V lost 4 bases to trimming and J lost 8 bases, with 18 bases between them. The CDR3 is 14 residues long.